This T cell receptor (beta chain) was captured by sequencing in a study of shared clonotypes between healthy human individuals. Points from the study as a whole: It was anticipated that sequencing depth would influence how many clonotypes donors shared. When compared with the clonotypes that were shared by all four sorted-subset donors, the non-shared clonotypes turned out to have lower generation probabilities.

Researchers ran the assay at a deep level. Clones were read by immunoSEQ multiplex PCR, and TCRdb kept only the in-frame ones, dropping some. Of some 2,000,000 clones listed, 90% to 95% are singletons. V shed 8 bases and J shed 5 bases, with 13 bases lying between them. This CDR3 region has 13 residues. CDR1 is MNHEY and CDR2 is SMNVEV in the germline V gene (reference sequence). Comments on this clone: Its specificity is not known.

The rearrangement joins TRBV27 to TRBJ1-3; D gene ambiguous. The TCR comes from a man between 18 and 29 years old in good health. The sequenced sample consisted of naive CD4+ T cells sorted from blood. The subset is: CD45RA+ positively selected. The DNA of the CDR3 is TGTGCCAGCGGGAGAAGTGATCGAAACACCATATATTTT. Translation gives CASGRSDRNTIYF.